The 30 T cell receptor beta chains below come from one sample, sequenced in a study of cytomegalovirus exposure and HLA in healthy donors. The PCR used 60 Vbeta and 13 Jbeta primers. Sequenced by immunoSEQ multiplex PCR; TCRdb stores in-frame clones only, minus some. The sample has roughly 110,000 clones, 65% to 85% seen once. The source material was PBMCs. These receptors were collected from a young man in good health and CMV-seronegative.

The chain couples TRBV29-1 to TRBJ1-1; the D gene is possibly TRBD1 (5 bases). The V end lost 4 bases, the J end lost 3 bases, and 12 bases lay between the germline ends. The length of the CDR3 is 13 residues. CDR1 is SQVTM, CDR2 ANQGSEA, per germline. This CDR3 reads CSVVQLRDTEAFF. CDR3 nucleotides: TGCAGCGTTGTCCAACTCAGGGACACTGAAGCTTTCTTT.

The chain uses TRBV7-9 and TRBJ2-3; 7 nucleotides line up with TRBD2. The ends lost 7 bases at V and 3 bases at J; junction bases unmatched: 7. This CDR3 contains 14 residues. CDR1 is SEHNR, CDR2 FQNEAQ, per germline (reference sequence). CDR3 nucleotide sequence: TGTGCCAGCACCCGCCGGGGGGAGACAGATACGCAGTATTTT. Amino acids: CASTRRGETDTQYF.

The V call is TRBV19, the J call TRBJ2-2; 7 bases are a match to TRBD2. The CDR3 runs to 13 residues. The germline CDR1 and CDR2 sequences are LNHDA and SQIVND (reference sequence). V shed 4 bases, J shed 7 bases, and the junction held 3 bases outside the gene matches. The chain's CDR3 is CASSSGGSGELFF. CDR3 coding DNA: TGTGCCAGTAGTAGCGGGGGAAGCGGGGAGCTGTTTTTT.

J is TRBJ1-1 and V is TRBV7-2, with 7 bases that match TRBD1. Trimming at V came to 4 bases and at J to 4 bases, leaving 9 bases not matched to a gene. CDR3 length: 15 amino acids. Germline CDR1 and CDR2: SGHTA and FQGNSA. The DNA for the CDR3 is TGTGCCAGCAGCTCTCAGGGGGGTCTCGGCACTGAAGCTTTCTTT. As protein: CASSSQGGLGTEAFF.

This chain uses TRBV10-3 with TRBJ1-5; 8 bases map to TRBD1. The ends lost 6 bases at V and 7 bases at J; junction bases unmatched: 17. The CDR3 has 17 residues. The germline CDR1 and CDR2 sequences are ENHRY and SYGVKD. CDR3 protein: CAISDRVTGDGGQPQHF. CDR3 nucleotide sequence: TGTGCCATCAGCGACCGCGTGACAGGGGATGGGGGGCAGCCCCAGCATTTT.

The CDR3 DNA reads as TGTGCCAGCAGTTTTGGACTCCTCGAGCAGTACTTC. Its translation is CASSFGLLEQYF. This chain connects TRBV28 to TRBJ2-7; D might be TRBD2 (5 bases). V lost 3 bases and J lost 6, with 9 bases in between. This CDR3 has 12 residues. The germline V gene encodes CDR1 MDHEN and CDR2 SYDVKM.

CDR3 amino acids: CASSWATAGTYNEQFF. CDR3 coding DNA: TGTGCCAGCAGCTGGGCCACAGCGGGAACCTACAATGAGCAGTTCTTC. The chain joins TRBV5-6 to TRBJ2-1; 7 nucleotides align to TRBD2. Germline assignment: CDR1 SGHDT and CDR2 YYEEEE. The CDR3 extends over 16 amino acids. With 3 bases clipped from V and 2 bases from J, the junction kept 8 bases outside the gene matches.

CDR3 in amino acids: CASSSNYRSKGNEQFF. The CDR3 DNA is TGTGCCAGCAGTTCAAATTACAGGTCAAAGGGGAATGAGCAGTTCTTC. V and J are TRBV28 and TRBJ2-1, with D tentatively TRBD1 (5 bases). The CDR3 totals 16 residues. Between the trimmed V and J ends, which lost 4 bases and 7 bases, there was a span of 20 bases. Germline CDR1 is MDHEN and CDR2 is SYDVKM.

This clone was counted only a few times. The chain carries TRBV7-9 and TRBJ1-4, with 10 nucleotides matching TRBD1. The CDR3 sequence is 17 residues long. Per germline, CDR1 SEHNR and CDR2 FQNEAQ (reference sequence). V was clipped by 5 bases and J by 2 bases; unmatched bases: 8. The CDR3 DNA reads as TGTGCCAGCAGCATTGACAGGGGGCAAAGGACTAATGAAAAACTGTTTTTT. Its protein product is CASSIDRGQRTNEKLFF.

This chain links TRBV5-1 with TRBJ2-1; 7 positions agree with TRBD1. CDR3 size: 15 residues. Germline loops: CDR1 SGHRS, CDR2 YFSETQ. The trim removed 4 bases at V and 2 bases at J, leaving 6 bases unmatched. The CDR3 spells CASSEKGATYNEQFF. The DNA of the CDR3 is TGCGCCAGCAGCGAGAAGGGGGCGACCTACAATGAGCAGTTCTTC.

The rearrangement links TRBV7-6 to TRBJ2-5, with TRBD2 as a possible D gene (5 bases). CDR3 length: 15 residues. The V gene lost 2 bases and the J gene lost 5 bases, with 15 bases spanning the gap. CDR1 is SGHVS, CDR2 FNYEAQ, per germline. CDR3 nucleotide sequence: TGTGCCAGCAGCTTAACGGGGTCGGCGAGCGAGACCCAGTACTTC. It specifies CASSLTGSASETQYF.

V usage is TRBV28 and J usage is TRBJ1-1, with 7 bases that match TRBD1. Germline V gene data show CDR1 as MDHEN and CDR2 as SYDVKM. There are 15 residues in the CDR3. Losses at the gene ends were 3 bases for V and 2 bases for J; bases not matched to a gene: 6. The CDR3, as DNA: TGTGCCAGCAGTTTCCCCGACAGGGCCAACACTGAAGCTTTCTTT. Translating gives CASSFPDRANTEAFF.

This clone showed up just a few times. The gene calls are TRBV14 and TRBJ1-2; a possible D gene is TRBD1 (5 bases). The V gene lost 4 bases and the J gene lost 1 base, with 13 bases spanning the gap. The CDR3 is 15 residues long. Germline V CDR1 and CDR2: SGHDN, FVKESK. The CDR3 region is CASSPFGGNNYGYTF. The CDR3 bases are TGTGCCAGCAGCCCCTTCGGGGGAAATAACTATGGCTACACCTTC.

V gene TRBV5-1 combines with J gene TRBJ2-1, with 11 nucleotides matching TRBD2. Germline lookup yields CDR1 SGHRS and CDR2 YFSETQ. The V segment lost 0 bases and the J segment 12 bases; nucleotides outside the gene matches: 14. The CDR3 spans 17 residues. The DNA for the CDR3 is TGCGCCAGCAGCTTGGACCCGACTAGCGGGGCCCAGGGGACGCAGTTCTTC. Translated, it gives CASSLDPTSGAQGTQFF.

The J gene is TRBJ2-7, the V gene TRBV5-6; D ambiguous. There are 11 residues in the CDR3. V gave up 4 bases and J gave up 7 bases, with 9 bases separating them. The germline gives CDR1 SGHDT, CDR2 YYEEEE. Here the CDR3 DNA reads TGTGCCAGCAGCCTCGGGTTAGAGCAGTACTTC. This translates into CASSLGLEQYF.

CDR3 region: CSVDTGQRGYTF. The DNA of the CDR3 is TGCAGCGTCGATACGGGACAGCGTGGCTACACCTTC. This chain joins TRBV29-1 and TRBJ1-2; 7 bases agree with TRBD1. The CDR3 is made up of 12 amino acids. CDR1 SQVTM and CDR2 ANQGSEA come from the germline V gene. J gave up 7 bases and V 6 bases, and 8 bases lay outside the gene matches.

This sequence joins TRBV29-1 and TRBJ2-1; 11 bases map to TRBD2. V was pared by 7 bases and J by 0 bases, with 2 bases of the junction left unmatched. The CDR3 length is 14 residues. Germline lookup yields CDR1 SQVTM and CDR2 ANQGSEA. The CDR3 nucleotides are TGCAGCGGTGGGACTAGCGGCTCCTACAATGAGCAGTTCTTC. It is translated as CSGGTSGSYNEQFF.

There are a few counts of this clone. V usage is TRBV30 and J usage is TRBJ1-4, with TRBD1 matching over 8 bases. J lost 7 bases, V lost 3 bases, and 7 bases had no gene match. The CDR3 covers 14 residues. The germline V gene encodes CDR1 GTSNPN and CDR2 SVGIG (reference sequence). CDR3 sequence reads: CAWRDRGGREKLFF. The CDR3 coding sequence is TGTGCCTGGAGAGACAGGGGAGGGCGTGAAAAACTGTTTTTT.

The rearrangement uses TRBV19 and TRBJ2-3; D is unclear. The V gene lost 5 bases and the J gene lost 9 bases, with 15 bases spanning the gap. The CDR3 totals 13 residues. Germline CDR1 LNHDA, CDR2 SQIVND (reference sequence). As DNA, the CDR3 is TGTGCCAGTAGTCTCGACTGGAGTAGAACGCAGTATTTT. Protein: CASSLDWSRTQYF.

The J gene is TRBJ2-7, the V gene TRBV4-2; 7 bases align to TRBD1. CDR3 size: 17 residues. Trimming removed 0 bases from V and 3 bases from J; junction bases left unmatched: 11. CDR1 is LGHNA, CDR2 YNFKEQ, per germline. CDR3 coding DNA: TGTGCCAGCAGCCAAGACGGACAGGCACCCTTCGTCTACGAGCAGTACTTC. This translates into CASSQDGQAPFVYEQYF.

The chain carries TRBV4-1 and TRBJ1-2, with a weak D call TRBD1 (5 bases). V lost 0 bases and J 3 bases, leaving 14 bases between the germline ends. CDR3 length equals 16 residues. CDR1 is MGHRA and CDR2 is YSYEKL in the germline V gene. CDR3 in DNA: TGCGCCAGCAGCCAAGAGGGTGGGGGAGGCTACTATGGCTACACCTTC. It codes for CASSQEGGGGYYGYTF.

The chain combines TRBV9 with TRBJ1-1; 7 bases are shared with TRBD1. This CDR3 region has 13 residues. Germline V lookup: CDR1 SGDLS, CDR2 YYNGEE. J was trimmed by 7 bases and V by 3 bases; bases with no gene match: 6. The CDR3 reads CASSEIRDSEAFF. In nucleotides, the CDR3 is TGTGCCAGCAGCGAGATCAGGGACAGTGAAGCTTTCTTT.

The chain recombines TRBV5-4 with TRBJ1-1; D not resolved. Germline V CDR1 and CDR2: SGHNT, YYREEE (reference sequence). The CDR3 contains 14 residues. V lost 6 bases, J lost 4 bases, and 16 bases lay in between. The CDR3 is CASTWYAGLTEAFF. Written as DNA, the CDR3 is TGTGCCAGCACCTGGTATGCTGGCCTCACTGAAGCTTTCTTT.

The V gene is TRBV7-9, the J gene TRBJ2-5; TRBD2 is a possible D gene (6 bases). Germline values: CDR1 SEHNR, CDR2 FQNEAQ (reference sequence). V lost 5 bases and J 2 bases, leaving 15 bases between the germline ends. The CDR3 is made up of 15 amino acids. The CDR3 nucleotides read TGTGCCAGCAGCGTCGGGACTTCCGATCAAGAGACCCAGTACTTC. Its translation is CASSVGTSDQETQYF.

This clone was found a few times. The germline gene is not matched at one end of the junction; a read error may be the cause. This chain links TRBV5-3 with TRBJ2-1; D is perhaps TRBD2 (5 bases). TRBV5-3 is known as an ORF, though its function is uncertain. The CDR3 contains 11 residues. This CDR3 reads CARSLALAAVF. CDR3 DNA: TGTGCCAGAAGCTTGGCCCTAGCAGCGGTCTTC.

This clone was detected a few times. This chain links TRBV14 with TRBJ1-1; 7 positions agree with TRBD1. CDR3 length: 14 residues. CDR1 SGHDN and CDR2 FVKESK come from the germline V gene. V trimming: 6 bases; J trimming: 4 bases; junction bases outside the gene matches: 8. CDR3 DNA: TGTGCCAGCAGACGAACAGGGGCCGGCACTGAAGCTTTCTTT. As protein: CASRRTGAGTEAFF.

The chain employs TRBV28 and TRBJ2-7, with TRBD1 as a possible D gene (7 bases). The CDR3 consists of 15 residues. Germline V gene sequence: CDR1 MDHEN, CDR2 SYDVKM. V was trimmed by 2 bases and J by 4 bases, leaving 15 bases between them. CDR3 DNA sequence: TGTGCCAGCAGTTTAGGAGGGGGCCAATTTTACGAGCAGTACTTC. This gives the protein CASSLGGGQFYEQYF.

The chain joins TRBV7-9 to TRBJ2-5, with 10 nucleotides matching TRBD1. This CDR3 has 16 residues. V was pared by 5 bases and J by 5 bases, with 11 bases of the junction left unmatched. Germline V gene lookup returns CDR1 SEHNR and CDR2 FQNEAQ (reference sequence). The CDR3 region is CASSVNPGQGLETQYF. The CDR3 nucleotides are TGTGCCAGCAGCGTCAATCCGGGACAGGGGCTTGAGACCCAGTACTTC.

The chain recombines TRBV6-6 with TRBJ1-2; 10 bases match TRBD1. CDR1 MNHNY and CDR2 SVGAGI come from the germline V gene (reference sequence). V gave up 4 bases and J gave up 8 bases; unmatched junction bases: 1. CDR3 length equals 12 residues. The CDR3 DNA reads TGTGCCAGCAGTTTGACAGGGGGCGGCTACACCTTC. Protein sequence: CASSLTGGGYTF.

The chain is built from TRBV29-1 and TRBJ2-5; D is perhaps TRBD1 (5 bases). The CDR3 is 13 residues long. Deletions cut 6 bases from V and 3 bases from J, with 14 bases between. Germline V gives CDR1 SQVTM, CDR2 ANQGSEA. This CDR3 reads CSVAVRGKETQYF. For the CDR3, the DNA is TGCAGCGTGGCAGTAAGGGGAAAAGAGACCCAGTACTTC.